These 7 T cell receptor beta chains came from one sample sequenced in a study of CD8+ T cells in alopecia areata. In each case, RNA was isolated and then reverse transcribed into cDNA as the sequencing template. The repertoire was sequenced with immunoSEQ multiplex PCR; TCRdb's copy has only in-frame clones and lacks some. The sample holds 150,000 to 200,000 clones, roughly 60% seen once. Treatment described: oral pan-JAK inhibitor, 5-10 mg twice daily. Sequencing used CD4+ T cells sorted from blood, obtained at week 24, from a patient treated with tofacitinib. The receptors were sampled from a human donor with alopecia areata.

CDR3 region: CAWSYTGELFF. The CDR3, as DNA: TGTGCCTGGAGTTACACCGGGGAGCTGTTTTTT. The chain carries TRBV30 and TRBJ2-2; unclear D gene. This CDR3 has 11 amino acids. Trimming took off 2 bases at V and 3 bases at J, with 1 base between the two ends. CDR1 and CDR2 (germline): GTSNPN, SVGIG (reference sequence).

The rearrangement uses TRBV29-1 and TRBJ2-3; 7 nucleotides match TRBD1. The CDR3 has 13 amino acids. V dropped 6 bases and J dropped 0; count of bases not matched to a gene: 3. Per germline, CDR1 SQVTM and CDR2 ANQGSEA. CDR3 nucleotides: TGCAGCGTCGACAGGGAGAGCACAGATACGCAGTATTTT. It encodes CSVDRESTDTQYF.

CDR3 loop: CASASLTPRGNQPQHF. DNA for the CDR3: TGTGCCAGCGCGTCCTTGACCCCGCGAGGCAATCAGCCCCAGCATTTT. The V and J genes are TRBV28 and TRBJ1-5; D uncertain. The V end was cut by 8 bases, the J end by 2 bases, with 19 bases between. The germline gives CDR1 MDHEN, CDR2 SYDVKM. The length of the CDR3 is 16 residues.

The chain's CDR3 is CSAGESTYNEQFF. The CDR3 DNA reads as TGCAGCGCGGGGGAGAGCACCTACAATGAGCAGTTCTTC. The chain joins TRBV29-1 to TRBJ2-1; a weak D match, TRBD2 (6 bases). Per the germline V gene, CDR1 is SQVTM and CDR2 is ANQGSEA. The CDR3 length is 13 residues. Trimming removed 7 bases from V and 2 bases from J, with 12 bases in between.

The chain couples TRBV5-1 to TRBJ2-5; 7 nucleotides align to TRBD2. TRBJ2-7 explains the end of the DNA better; the J call may be wrong. The CDR3 is 14 residues long. In germline, CDR1 is SGHRS, CDR2 YFSETQ. The CDR3 DNA reads TGCGCCAGCAGCCCTACGACTAGCCGGAACGAGCAGTACTTC. Translated, it gives CASSPTTSRNEQYF.

This chain's CDR3 is CSVLSGDTGELFF. CDR3 in DNA: TGCAGCGTTCTCTCAGGGGACACCGGGGAGCTGTTTTTT. This sequence joins TRBV29-1 and TRBJ2-2; the D gene is possibly TRBD1 (6 bases). The CDR3 has 13 residues. Per the germline V gene, CDR1 is SQVTM and CDR2 is ANQGSEA. V lost 5 bases and J lost 3, with 10 bases in between.

This clone was picked up one time. V usage is TRBV7-2 and J usage is TRBJ2-1, with D perhaps matching TRBD1 or TRBD2 (6 bases each). CDR3 length equals 15 residues. Germline values: CDR1 SGHTA, CDR2 FQGNSA. V was clipped by 0 bases and J by 2 bases, with 8 bases between them. The CDR3 coding sequence is TGTGCCAGCAGCTTAGCGGGGGGCACCTACAATGAGCAGTTCTTC. Translation gives CASSLAGGTYNEQFF.